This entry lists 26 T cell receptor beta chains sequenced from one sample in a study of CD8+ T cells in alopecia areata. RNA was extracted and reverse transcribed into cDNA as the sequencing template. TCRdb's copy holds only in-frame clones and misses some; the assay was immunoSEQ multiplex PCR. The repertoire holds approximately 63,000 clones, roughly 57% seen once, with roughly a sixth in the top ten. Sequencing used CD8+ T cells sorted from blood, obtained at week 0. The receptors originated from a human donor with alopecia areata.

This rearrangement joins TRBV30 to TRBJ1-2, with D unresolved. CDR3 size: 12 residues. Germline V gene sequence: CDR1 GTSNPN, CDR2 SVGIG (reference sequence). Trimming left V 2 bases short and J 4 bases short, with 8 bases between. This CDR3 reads CAWSRTVYGYTF. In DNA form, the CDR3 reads TGTGCCTGGAGTCGGACTGTCTATGGCTACACCTTC.

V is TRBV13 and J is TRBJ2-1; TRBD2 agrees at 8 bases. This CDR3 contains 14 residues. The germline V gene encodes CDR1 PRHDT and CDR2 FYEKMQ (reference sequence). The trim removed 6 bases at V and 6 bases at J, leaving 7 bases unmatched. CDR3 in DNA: TGTGCCAGCAGTAAAGGCGGGAGGTCCAATGAGCAGTTCTTC. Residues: CASSKGGRSNEQFF.

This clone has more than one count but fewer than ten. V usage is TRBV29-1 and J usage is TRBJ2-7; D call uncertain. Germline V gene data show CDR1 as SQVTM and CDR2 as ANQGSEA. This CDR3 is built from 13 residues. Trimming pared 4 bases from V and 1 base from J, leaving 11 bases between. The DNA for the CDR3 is TGCAGCGTTGTCGGGCCTAATTCCTACGAGCAGTACTTC. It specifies CSVVGPNSYEQYF.

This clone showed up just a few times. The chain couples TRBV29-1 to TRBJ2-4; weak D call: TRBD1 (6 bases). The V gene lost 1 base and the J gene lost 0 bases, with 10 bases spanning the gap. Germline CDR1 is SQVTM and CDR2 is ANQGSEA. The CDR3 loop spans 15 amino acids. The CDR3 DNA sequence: TGCAGCGTTGAAGGGACAGACTTAGCCAAAAACATTCAGTACTTC. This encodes CSVEGTDLAKNIQYF.

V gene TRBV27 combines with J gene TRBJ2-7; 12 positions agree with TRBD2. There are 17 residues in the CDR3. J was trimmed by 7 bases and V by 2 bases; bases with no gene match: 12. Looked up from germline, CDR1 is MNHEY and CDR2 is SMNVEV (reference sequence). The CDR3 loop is CASSLPGLAGGPGEQYF. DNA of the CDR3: TGTGCCAGCAGTTTACCTGGGCTAGCGGGAGGGCCGGGAGAGCAGTACTTC.

CDR3 residues: CASSLSYSYEQYF. Written as DNA, the CDR3 is TGTGCCAGCAGTTTAAGCTACTCCTACGAGCAGTACTTC. V and J are TRBV28 and TRBJ2-7, with no clear D. Germline loops: CDR1 MDHEN, CDR2 SYDVKM. V was trimmed by 2 bases and J by 0 bases, leaving 5 bases between them. This CDR3 has 13 amino acids.

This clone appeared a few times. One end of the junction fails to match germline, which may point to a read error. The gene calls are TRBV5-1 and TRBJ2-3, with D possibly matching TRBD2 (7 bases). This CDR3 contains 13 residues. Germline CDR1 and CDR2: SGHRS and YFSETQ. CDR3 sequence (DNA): TGCGCCAGCAGCCCGAAGGGGGAGGGCCCTGAGGATTTT. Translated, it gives CASSPKGEGPEDF.

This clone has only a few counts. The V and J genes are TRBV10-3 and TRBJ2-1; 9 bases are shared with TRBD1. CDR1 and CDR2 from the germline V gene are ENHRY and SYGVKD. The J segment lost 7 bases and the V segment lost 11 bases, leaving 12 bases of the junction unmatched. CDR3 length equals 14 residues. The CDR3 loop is CAHGAGTGMNEQFF. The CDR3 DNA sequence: TGTGCCCATGGGGCCGGGACAGGGATGAATGAGCAGTTCTTC.

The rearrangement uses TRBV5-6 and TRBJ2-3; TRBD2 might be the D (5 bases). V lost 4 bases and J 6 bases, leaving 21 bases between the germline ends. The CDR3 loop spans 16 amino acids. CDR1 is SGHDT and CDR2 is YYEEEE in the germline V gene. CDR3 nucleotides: TGTGCCAGCAGCCCACTAGGACCCGCCGTTGGTGATACGCAGTATTTT. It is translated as CASSPLGPAVGDTQYF.

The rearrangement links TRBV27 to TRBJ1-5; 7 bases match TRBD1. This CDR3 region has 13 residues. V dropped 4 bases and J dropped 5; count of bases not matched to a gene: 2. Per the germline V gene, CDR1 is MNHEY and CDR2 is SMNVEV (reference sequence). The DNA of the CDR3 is TGTGCCAGCAGTTCACAGGGGTATCAGCCCCAGCATTTT. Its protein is CASSSQGYQPQHF.

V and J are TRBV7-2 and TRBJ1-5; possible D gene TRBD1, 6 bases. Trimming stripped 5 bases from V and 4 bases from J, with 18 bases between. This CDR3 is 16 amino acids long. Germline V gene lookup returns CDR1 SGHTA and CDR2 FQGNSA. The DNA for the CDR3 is TGTGCCAGCAGCCGAGGGGGGGGCAGGATGAATCAGCCCCAGCATTTT. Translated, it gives CASSRGGGRMNQPQHF.

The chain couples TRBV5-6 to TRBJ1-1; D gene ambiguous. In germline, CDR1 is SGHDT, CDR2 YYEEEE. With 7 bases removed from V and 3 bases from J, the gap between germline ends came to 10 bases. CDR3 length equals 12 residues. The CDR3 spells CASRWSDTEAFF. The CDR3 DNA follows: TGTGCCAGCCGCTGGTCGGACACTGAAGCTTTCTTT.

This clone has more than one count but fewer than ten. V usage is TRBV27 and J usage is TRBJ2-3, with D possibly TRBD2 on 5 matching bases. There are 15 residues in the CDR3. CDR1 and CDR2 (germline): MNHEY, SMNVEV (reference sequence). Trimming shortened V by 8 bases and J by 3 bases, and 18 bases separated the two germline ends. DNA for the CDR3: TGTGCCAGCGGCGACTTGGCGGGCAGTACAGATACGCAGTATTTT. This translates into CASGDLAGSTDTQYF.

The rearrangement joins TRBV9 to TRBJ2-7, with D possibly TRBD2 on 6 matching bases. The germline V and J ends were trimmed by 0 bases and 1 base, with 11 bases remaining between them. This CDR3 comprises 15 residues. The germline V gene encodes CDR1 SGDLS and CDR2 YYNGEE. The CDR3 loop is CASSVDLGGSYEQYF. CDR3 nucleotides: TGTGCCAGCAGCGTAGATCTGGGGGGATCCTACGAGCAGTACTTC.

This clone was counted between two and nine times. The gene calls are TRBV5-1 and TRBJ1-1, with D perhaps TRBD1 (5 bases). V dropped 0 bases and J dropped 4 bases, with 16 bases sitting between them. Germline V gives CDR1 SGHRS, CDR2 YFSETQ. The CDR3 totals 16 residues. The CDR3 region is CASSLDSRDGTTEAFF. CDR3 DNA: TGCGCCAGCAGCTTGGATTCGCGGGACGGAACCACTGAAGCTTTCTTT.

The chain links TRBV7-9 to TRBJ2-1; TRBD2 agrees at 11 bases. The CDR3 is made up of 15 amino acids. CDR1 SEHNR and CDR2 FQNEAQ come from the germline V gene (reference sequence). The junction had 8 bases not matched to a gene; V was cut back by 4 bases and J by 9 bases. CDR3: CASSYTSGSAIEQFF. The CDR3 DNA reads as TGTGCCAGCAGCTACACTAGCGGGAGTGCAATTGAGCAGTTCTTC. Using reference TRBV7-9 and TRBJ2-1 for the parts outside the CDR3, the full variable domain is DTGVSQNPRHKITKRGQNVTFRCDPISEHNRLYWYRQTLGQGPEFLTYFQNEAQLEKSRLLSDRFSAERPKGSFSTLEIQRTEQGDSAMYLCASSYTSGSAIEQFFGPGTRLTVL.

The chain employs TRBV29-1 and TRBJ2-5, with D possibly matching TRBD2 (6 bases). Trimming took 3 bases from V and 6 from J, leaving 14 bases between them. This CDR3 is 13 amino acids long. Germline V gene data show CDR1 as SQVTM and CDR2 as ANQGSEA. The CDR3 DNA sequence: TGCAGCGTTGAGGAGGGTCGGGGAAAGACCCAGTACTTC. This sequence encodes CSVEEGRGKTQYF.

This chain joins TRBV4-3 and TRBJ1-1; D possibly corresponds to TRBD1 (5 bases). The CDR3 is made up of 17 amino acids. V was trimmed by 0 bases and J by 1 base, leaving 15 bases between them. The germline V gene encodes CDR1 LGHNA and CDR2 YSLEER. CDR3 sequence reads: CASSQDPVTVPNTEAFF. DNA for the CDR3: TGCGCCAGCAGCCAAGATCCAGTGACAGTACCGAACACTGAAGCTTTCTTT.

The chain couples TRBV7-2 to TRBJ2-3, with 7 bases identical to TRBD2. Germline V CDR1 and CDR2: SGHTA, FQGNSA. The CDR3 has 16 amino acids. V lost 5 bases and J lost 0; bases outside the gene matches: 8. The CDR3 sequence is CASSHLGGTSTDTQYF. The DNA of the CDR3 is TGTGCCAGCAGCCACTTGGGGGGGACTAGCACAGATACGCAGTATTTT.

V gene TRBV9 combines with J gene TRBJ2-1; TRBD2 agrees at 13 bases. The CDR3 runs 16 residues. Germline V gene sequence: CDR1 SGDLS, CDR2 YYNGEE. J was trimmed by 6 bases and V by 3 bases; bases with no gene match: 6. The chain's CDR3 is CASSAEGLAGVNEQFF. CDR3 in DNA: TGTGCCAGCAGCGCCGAAGGACTAGCGGGGGTCAATGAGCAGTTCTTC.

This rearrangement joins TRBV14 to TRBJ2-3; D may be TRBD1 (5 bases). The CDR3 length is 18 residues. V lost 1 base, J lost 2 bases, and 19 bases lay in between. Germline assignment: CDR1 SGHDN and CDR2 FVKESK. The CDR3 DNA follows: TGTGCCAGCAGCCAAGTGGCAATGGGGCGGAGAAACACAGATACGCAGTATTTT. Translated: CASSQVAMGRRNTDTQYF.

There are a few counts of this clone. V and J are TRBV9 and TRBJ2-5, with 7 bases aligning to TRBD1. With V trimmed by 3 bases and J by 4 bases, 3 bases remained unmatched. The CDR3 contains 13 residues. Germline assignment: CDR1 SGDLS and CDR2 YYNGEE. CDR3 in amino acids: CASSGQGPETQYF. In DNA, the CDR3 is TGTGCCAGCAGCGGACAGGGACCAGAGACCCAGTACTTC.

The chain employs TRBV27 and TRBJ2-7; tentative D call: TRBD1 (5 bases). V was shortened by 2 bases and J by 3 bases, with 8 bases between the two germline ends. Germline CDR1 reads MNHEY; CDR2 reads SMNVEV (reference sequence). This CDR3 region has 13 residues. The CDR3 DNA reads TGTGCCAGCAGTTTAGGGGCAGACTACGAGCAGTACTTC. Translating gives CASSLGADYEQYF.

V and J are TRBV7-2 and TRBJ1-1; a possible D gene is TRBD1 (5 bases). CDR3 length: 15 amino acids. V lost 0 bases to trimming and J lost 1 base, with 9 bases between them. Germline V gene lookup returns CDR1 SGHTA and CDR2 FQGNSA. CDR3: CASSLAGRGNTEAFF. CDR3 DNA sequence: TGTGCCAGCAGCTTAGCGGGACGGGGGAACACTGAAGCTTTCTTT.

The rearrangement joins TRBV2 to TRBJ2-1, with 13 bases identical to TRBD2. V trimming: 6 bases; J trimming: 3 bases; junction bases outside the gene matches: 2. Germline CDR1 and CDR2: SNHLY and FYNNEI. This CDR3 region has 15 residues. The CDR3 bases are TGTGCCAGCAGCACTAGCGGGGGGGACTACAATGAGCAGTTCTTC. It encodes CASSTSGGDYNEQFF.

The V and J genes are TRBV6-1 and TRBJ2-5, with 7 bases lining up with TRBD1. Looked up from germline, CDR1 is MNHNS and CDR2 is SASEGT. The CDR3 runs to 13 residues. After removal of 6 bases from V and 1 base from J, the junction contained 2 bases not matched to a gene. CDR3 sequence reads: CASRNRGQETQYF. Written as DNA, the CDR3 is TGTGCCAGCAGAAACAGGGGCCAAGAGACCCAGTACTTC.